This TCR beta chain derives from a study of blood T cells in healthy people across ages. Study findings and constraints: Compared with aged donors, long-lived donors showed fewer expanded clones, suggesting selection.

No fewer than 5.5 micrograms of total RNA were isolated from every sample. With respect to this clonotype: Its cognate antigen is unknown.

A sample-barcoded 5' primer and a J-beta primer mix were used in a second PCR of about 6 to 12 cycles. MiXCR, run by TCRdb on the 5' RACE reads, gives a single entry per CDR3 protein. The table shows hundreds of thousands of distinct CDR3 sequences, with over 40% occurring only once. The origin of this receptor is a man aged 80 or over in good health. Input material: blood.

In DNA, the CDR3 is TGTGCCAGCAGCCACTATATCGCAGGGCTCAATGAAAAACTGTTTTTT. Translated, it gives CASSHYIAGLNEKLFF. The J gene is TRBJ1-4, the V gene TRBV3-1, with D possibly TRBD1 on 5 matching bases. CDR3 length: 16 residues. With 3 bases removed from V and 5 bases from J, the gap between germline ends came to 16 bases. The germline gives CDR1 LGHDT, CDR2 YNNKEL (reference sequence).